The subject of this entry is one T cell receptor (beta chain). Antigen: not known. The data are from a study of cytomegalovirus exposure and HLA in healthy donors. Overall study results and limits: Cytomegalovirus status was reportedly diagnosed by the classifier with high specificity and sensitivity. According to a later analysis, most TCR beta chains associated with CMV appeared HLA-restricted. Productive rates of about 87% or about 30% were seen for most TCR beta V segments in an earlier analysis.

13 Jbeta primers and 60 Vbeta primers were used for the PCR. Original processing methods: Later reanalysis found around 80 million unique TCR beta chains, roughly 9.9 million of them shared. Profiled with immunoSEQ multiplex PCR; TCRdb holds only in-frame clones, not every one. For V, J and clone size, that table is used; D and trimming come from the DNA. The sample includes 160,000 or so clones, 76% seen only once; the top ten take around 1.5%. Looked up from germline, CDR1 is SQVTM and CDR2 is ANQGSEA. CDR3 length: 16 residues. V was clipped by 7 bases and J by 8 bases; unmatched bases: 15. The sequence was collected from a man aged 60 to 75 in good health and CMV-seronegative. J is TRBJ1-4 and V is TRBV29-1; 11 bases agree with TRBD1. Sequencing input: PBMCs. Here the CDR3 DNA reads TGCAGCGCCGCCTGGGACAGGGGGGCGGTTGGGGAAAAACTGTTTTTT. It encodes CSAAWDRGAVGEKLFF. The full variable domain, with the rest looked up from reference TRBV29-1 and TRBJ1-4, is SAVISQKPSRDICQRGTSLTIQCQVDSQVTMMFWYRQQPGQSLTLIATANQGSEATYESGFVIDKFPISRPNLTFSTLTVSNMSPEDSSIYLCSAAWDRGAVGEKLFFGSGTQLSVL.